The 29 T cell receptor beta chains presented below share a single source sample, sequenced in a study of siplizumab effects on memory and regulatory T cells. Some clones are missing from TCRdb's copy, which holds only in-frame ones; the method was immunoSEQ multiplex PCR. The top ten hold 1.1% of the sample, which has about 100,000 clones, roughly 90% seen once. The sample comprised CD4+ T cells sorted from blood. Receptors were obtained from a human donor in good health.

The chain combines TRBV7-9 with TRBJ1-3; tentatively, D is TRBD1 (5 bases). CDR1 is SEHNR, CDR2 FQNEAQ, per germline (reference sequence). This CDR3 has 18 residues. V was trimmed by 0 bases and J by 0 bases, leaving 15 bases between them. Written as DNA, the CDR3 is TGTGCCAGCAGCTTAGCCGCAAGTCAGGGTTTCTCTGGAAACACCATATATTTT. Encoded protein: CASSLAASQGFSGNTIYF.

CDR3 coding DNA: TGTGCCAGCAGCTTAGGGCCGAGGCTCTATGGCTACACCTTC. This encodes CASSLGPRLYGYTF. The chain joins TRBV11-2 to TRBJ1-2; D remains ambiguous. Looked up from germline, CDR1 is SGHAT and CDR2 is FQNNGV. Trimming stripped 1 base from V and 4 bases from J, with 10 bases between. CDR3 size: 14 residues.

V and J are TRBV9 and TRBJ1-3; D is ambiguous. This CDR3 spans 15 amino acids. V lost 0 bases, J lost 3 bases, and 10 bases lay in between. Per germline, CDR1 SGDLS and CDR2 YYNGEE. CDR3 sequence: CASSVAPTNGNTIYF. Here the CDR3 DNA reads TGTGCCAGCAGCGTAGCTCCTACTAATGGAAACACCATATATTTT.

Comments on this clone: This specimen includes other DNA sequences encoding the same CDR3. The CDR3 sequence is CASSRTSGTYEQYF. The DNA for the CDR3 is TGCGCCAGCAGCCGGACTAGCGGGACCTACGAGCAGTACTTC. The chain recombines TRBV5-1 with TRBJ2-7, with 12 nucleotides matching TRBD2. The CDR3 extends over 14 amino acids. V shed 4 bases and J 2 bases; nucleotides not matched to a gene: 1. Germline values: CDR1 SGHRS, CDR2 YFSETQ. Filled out from reference TRBV5-1 and TRBJ2-7, the complete variable domain reads KAGVTQTPRYLIKTRGQQVTLSCSPISGHRSVSWYQQTPGQGLQFLFEYFSETQRNKGNFPGRFSGRQFSNSRSEMNVSTLELGDSALYLCASSRTSGTYEQYFGPGTRLTVT.

The genes are TRBV18 and TRBJ2-7, with TRBD2 identical over 9 bases. The CDR3 extends over 16 amino acids. V lost 3 bases to trimming and J lost 0 bases; unmatched junction nucleotides: 6. Germline V lookup: CDR1 KGHSH, CDR2 LQKENI. In nucleotides, the CDR3 is TGTGCCAGCTCACCTTCGAGCGGGAGGAGCTCCTACGAGCAGTACTTC. This encodes CASSPSSGRSSYEQYF.

This chain joins TRBV10-3 and TRBJ2-1; D gene uncertain. This CDR3 comprises 12 residues. V was pared by 3 bases and J by 5 bases, with 5 bases between. Germline CDR1 reads ENHRY; CDR2 reads SYGVKD. The CDR3 DNA is TGTGCCATCAGTGAACGGAACAATGAGCAGTTCTTC. Amino acid sequence: CAISERNNEQFF.

The genes are TRBV19 and TRBJ1-5, with TRBD1 as a possible D gene (6 bases). Trimming left V 4 bases short and J 5 bases short, with 12 bases between. There are 14 residues in the CDR3. Looked up from germline, CDR1 is LNHDA and CDR2 is SQIVND (reference sequence). CDR3 sequence: CASSSGQLYQPQHF. Written as DNA, the CDR3 is TGTGCCAGTAGTAGTGGACAGTTATATCAGCCCCAGCATTTT.

This clone has just one count. The CDR3 is CAWSRSSGRAHEQYF. CDR3 sequence (DNA): TGTGCCTGGAGTCGTAGTAGCGGGAGGGCGCACGAGCAGTACTTC. The V call is TRBV30, the J call TRBJ2-7; TRBD2 matches at 11 bases. Germline assignment: CDR1 GTSNPN and CDR2 SVGIG (reference sequence). V was pared by 2 bases and J by 5 bases, with 8 bases of the junction left unmatched. The CDR3 is made up of 15 amino acids.

The chain carries TRBV19 and TRBJ2-2, with 15 bases matching TRBD2. Germline-derived CDR1 and CDR2 are LNHDA and SQIVND (reference sequence). There are 18 residues in the CDR3. V gave up 10 bases and J gave up 4 bases; unmatched junction bases: 13. CDR3 nucleotide sequence: TGTGCCACCATAGGACTAGCGGGAGGGCCGATAATCACCGGGGAGCTGTTTTTT. Translating gives CATIGLAGGPIITGELFF.

This clone was observed once. The rearrangement links TRBV5-1 to TRBJ1-2; tentative D call: TRBD1 (6 bases). From germline, CDR1 is SGHRS and CDR2 YFSETQ. The CDR3 length is 17 residues. V lost 0 bases to trimming and J lost 3 bases, with 18 bases between them. Here the CDR3 reads CASSLASGQFVDYGYTF. The DNA of the CDR3 is TGCGCCAGCAGCTTGGCCTCCGGACAGTTCGTAGACTATGGCTACACCTTC.

This sequence joins TRBV19 and TRBJ2-7, with TRBD1 matching over 9 bases. V shed 7 bases and J 4 bases; nucleotides not matched to a gene: 8. CDR3 length equals 14 residues. Germline CDR1 and CDR2: LNHDA and SQIVND (reference sequence). In nucleotides, the CDR3 is TGTGCCAGTAACTCCGGGACAGGGACTTACGAGCAGTACTTC. Protein: CASNSGTGTYEQYF.

This clone was seen a few times. The V gene is TRBV4-1, the J gene TRBJ1-1; D call uncertain. The length of the CDR3 is 15 residues. CDR1 is MGHRA, CDR2 YSYEKL, per germline. V lost 0 bases, J lost 5 bases, and 13 bases lay in between. The chain's CDR3 is CASSQDFGRVTEAFF. In DNA form, the CDR3 reads TGCGCCAGCAGCCAAGATTTTGGTCGGGTGACTGAAGCTTTCTTT.

The chain recombines TRBV7-9 with TRBJ2-1; D may be TRBD1 or TRBD2 (6 bases each). This CDR3 comprises 16 residues. Germline V gene sequence: CDR1 SEHNR, CDR2 FQNEAQ (reference sequence). Trimming left V 1 base short and J 5 bases short, with 15 bases between. CDR3 DNA: TGTGCCAGCAGCTTAGGTTCGCAGGGGAGGAACAATGAGCAGTTCTTC. Translation: CASSLGSQGRNNEQFF.

This clone was seen more than once but under ten times. The CDR3 DNA reads as TGTGCCAGCAGTGAACAGTACTACACCTTC. Translating gives CASSEQYYTF. V is TRBV2 and J is TRBJ1-2, with unresolved D. Germline CDR1 is SNHLY and CDR2 is FYNNEI. The CDR3 is 10 amino acids. V was shortened by 2 bases and J by 10 bases, with 5 bases between the two germline ends.

The V call is TRBV2, the J call TRBJ2-7; D is ambiguous. There are 14 residues in the CDR3. Trimming took 3 bases from V and 4 from J, leaving 13 bases between them. Per the germline V gene, CDR1 is SNHLY and CDR2 is FYNNEI. CDR3 DNA sequence: TGTGCCAGCAGTGATAGAGTTGGGTCTTACGAGCAGTACTTC. Residues: CASSDRVGSYEQYF.

The V gene is TRBV7-3, the J gene TRBJ1-2, with D hard to call. The CDR3 totals 11 residues. V was clipped by 4 bases and J by 5 bases, with 5 bases between them. The germline V gene encodes CDR1 SGHTA and CDR2 FQGTGA. DNA for the CDR3: TGTGCCAGCAGCTGTCCGTATGGCTACACCTTC. Its translation is CASSCPYGYTF.

The J gene is TRBJ1-6, the V gene TRBV11-3; D may be TRBD1 (5 bases). The V end was cut by 1 base, the J end by 7 bases, with 8 bases between. The CDR3 is made up of 14 amino acids. Germline V lookup: CDR1 SGHNT, CDR2 YENEEA. The CDR3 bases are TGTGCCAGCAGCTTAGGGGGGGAAAATTCACCCCTCCACTTT. Translation gives CASSLGGENSPLHF.

The chain links TRBV11-2 to TRBJ1-1, with 7 nucleotides matching TRBD1. Germline V lookup: CDR1 SGHAT, CDR2 FQNNGV. The CDR3 totals 16 residues. J lost 3 bases, V lost 1 base, and 8 bases had no gene match. Here the CDR3 reads CASSLGVGTADTEAFF. The DNA of the CDR3 is TGTGCCAGCAGCTTAGGGGTCGGGACAGCGGACACTGAAGCTTTCTTT. Together with reference TRBV11-2 and TRBJ1-1, the CDR3 gives the full variable domain: EAGVAQSPRYKIIEKRQSVAFWCNPISGHATLYWYQQILGQGPKLLIQFQNNGVVDDSQLPKDRFSAERLKGVDSTLKIQPAKLEDSAVYLCASSLGVGTADTEAFFGQGTRLTVV.

The gene calls are TRBV28 and TRBJ2-3; 8 nucleotides line up with TRBD2. The germline V gene encodes CDR1 MDHEN and CDR2 SYDVKM. V was clipped by 2 bases and J by 3 bases; unmatched bases: 16. The CDR3 has 19 amino acids. The CDR3 protein is CASSLIRGRGGVKTDTQYF. CDR3 nucleotide sequence: TGTGCCAGCAGTTTAATTAGGGGTCGGGGGGGCGTCAAGACAGATACGCAGTATTTT.

This chain links TRBV19 with TRBJ1-5, with a weak D call TRBD1 (6 bases). Germline CDR1 LNHDA, CDR2 SQIVND (reference sequence). Deletions cut 5 bases from V and 2 bases from J, with 10 bases between. The length of the CDR3 is 14 residues. Written as DNA, the CDR3 is TGTGCCAGTAGTTGGGGGCAGGGCAATCAGCCCCAGCATTTT. As protein: CASSWGQGNQPQHF.

V usage is TRBV18 and J usage is TRBJ2-3; TRBD2 matches 11 bases. With V trimmed by 3 bases and J by 2 bases, 4 bases remained unmatched. The germline V gene has CDR1 KGHSH and CDR2 LQKENI. The CDR3 spans 16 residues. The CDR3 sequence is CASSPGGLADTDTQYF. CDR3 coding DNA: TGTGCCAGCTCACCGGGGGGACTAGCGGACACAGATACGCAGTATTTT. Full variable domain (remainder filled in from reference TRBV18 and TRBJ2-3): NAGVMQNPRHLVRRRGQEARLRCSPMKGHSHVYWYRQLPEEGLKFMVYLQKENIIDESGMPKERFSAEFPKEGPSILRIQQVVRGDSAAYFCASSPGGLADTDTQYFGPGTRLTVL.

The V call is TRBV15, the J call TRBJ2-7, with D perhaps assigned TRBD1 or TRBD2 (6 bases each). V was pared by 2 bases and J by 7 bases, with 21 bases between. The CDR3 contains 16 residues. Germline V gives CDR1 LNHNV, CDR2 YYDKDF (reference sequence). For the CDR3, the DNA is TGTGCCACCAGCAGAACCGACGGGGGCCGTCGAGGGGAGCAGTACTTC. Its translation is CATSRTDGGRRGEQYF.

The rearrangement joins TRBV5-6 to TRBJ2-5; no clear D gene. V shed 0 bases and J shed 6 bases, with 3 bases lying between them. This CDR3 region has 11 residues. Germline-derived CDR1 and CDR2 are SGHDT and YYEEEE. The CDR3 protein is CASSLAKTQYF. The CDR3 DNA is TGTGCCAGCAGCTTGGCGAAGACCCAGTACTTC.

The CDR3 sequence: CASSLTSGSEQFF. The CDR3 coding sequence is TGCGCCAGCAGCTTGACTTCGGGAAGTGAGCAGTTCTTC. The chain couples TRBV5-1 to TRBJ2-1, with D perhaps matching TRBD2 (5 bases). There are 13 residues in the CDR3. The V gene lost 1 base and the J gene lost 9 bases, with 11 bases spanning the gap. CDR1 is SGHRS and CDR2 is YFSETQ in the germline V gene. The whole variable domain, remainder taken from reference TRBV5-1 and TRBJ2-1, is KAGVTQTPRYLIKTRGQQVTLSCSPISGHRSVSWYQQTPGQGLQFLFEYFSETQRNKGNFPGRFSGRQFSNSRSEMNVSTLELGDSALYLCASSLTSGSEQFFGPGTRLTVL.

The V and J genes are TRBV29-1 and TRBJ2-7; D tentatively reads TRBD1 or TRBD2 (6 bases each). V shed 5 bases and J shed 5 bases, with 25 bases lying between them. CDR3 length: 16 amino acids. Germline values: CDR1 SQVTM, CDR2 ANQGSEA. CDR3 DNA: TGCAGCGTTCTAGCGCTTCACAGGGTGGGAAAGGACGAGCAGTACTTC. It is translated as CSVLALHRVGKDEQYF.

Of note for this clone: Other DNA sequences in this specimen translate into the identical CDR3. The V and J genes are TRBV19 and TRBJ2-1, with 10 bases fitting TRBD2. Trimming at V came to 8 bases and at J to 4 bases, leaving 5 bases not matched to a gene. The CDR3 totals 14 residues. The germline CDR1 and CDR2 sequences are LNHDA and SQIVND (reference sequence). The CDR3 nucleotides are TGTGCCAGTTCCGGACTAGCGGATTACAATGAGCAGTTCTTC. Translating it yields CASSGLADYNEQFF.

The chain uses TRBV5-1 and TRBJ2-5, with D uncertain. Between the trimmed V and J ends, which lost 4 bases and 5 bases, there was a span of 12 bases. The CDR3 is 13 amino acids. Germline CDR1 and CDR2: SGHRS and YFSETQ. CDR3 protein: CASSVRFGETQYF. DNA for the CDR3: TGCGCCAGCAGCGTCAGGTTCGGGGAGACCCAGTACTTC.

The CDR3 is CASSPRDRGYEQYF. The CDR3 nucleotides are TGTGCCAGCAGCCCCAGGGACAGGGGATACGAGCAGTACTTC. The chain employs TRBV5-4 and TRBJ2-7, with TRBD1 matching over 10 bases. This CDR3 is built from 14 residues. Germline V lookup: CDR1 SGHNT, CDR2 YYREEE (reference sequence). Losses at the gene ends were 4 bases for V and 4 bases for J; bases not matched to a gene: 5.

The chain links TRBV30 to TRBJ1-2; 11 nucleotides agree with TRBD1. V lost 3 bases, J lost 8 bases, and 8 bases stayed unmatched. Germline CDR1 and CDR2: GTSNPN and SVGIG (reference sequence). CDR3 length equals 14 residues. The CDR3 nucleotides are TGTGCCTGGAGGAGTGGGACAGGGGGTAGGGGCTACACCTTC. Translation: CAWRSGTGGRGYTF.